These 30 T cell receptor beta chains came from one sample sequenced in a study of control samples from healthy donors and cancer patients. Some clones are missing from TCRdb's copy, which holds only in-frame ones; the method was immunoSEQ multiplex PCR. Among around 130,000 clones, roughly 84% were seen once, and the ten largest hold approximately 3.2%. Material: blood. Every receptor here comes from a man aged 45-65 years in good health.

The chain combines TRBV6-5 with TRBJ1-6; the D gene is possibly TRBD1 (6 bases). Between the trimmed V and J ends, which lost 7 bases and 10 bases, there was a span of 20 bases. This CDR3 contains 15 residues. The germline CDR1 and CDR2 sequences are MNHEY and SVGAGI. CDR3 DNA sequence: TGTGCCAGCAACCTGGGGGACACTCGCCCCTCACCCCTCCACTTT. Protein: CASNLGDTRPSPLHF.

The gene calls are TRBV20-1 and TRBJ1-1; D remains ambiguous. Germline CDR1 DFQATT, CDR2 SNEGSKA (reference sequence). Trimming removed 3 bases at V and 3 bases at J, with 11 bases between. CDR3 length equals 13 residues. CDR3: CSASGGRDTEAFF. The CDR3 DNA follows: TGCAGTGCTAGTGGAGGGAGGGACACTGAAGCTTTCTTT.

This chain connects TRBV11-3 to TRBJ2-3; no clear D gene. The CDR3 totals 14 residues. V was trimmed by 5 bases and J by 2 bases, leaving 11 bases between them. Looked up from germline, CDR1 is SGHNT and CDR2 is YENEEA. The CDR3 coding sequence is TGTGCCAGCAGCCGCCTTGACGACACAGATACGCAGTATTTT. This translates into CASSRLDDTDTQYF.

The CDR3 loop reads CASSAGTGEETQYF. The CDR3 DNA follows: TGTGCCAGCAGCGCAGGGACAGGGGAAGAGACCCAGTACTTC. The chain couples TRBV7-3 to TRBJ2-5, with 10 bases matching TRBD1. CDR1 and CDR2 from the germline V gene are SGHTA and FQGTGA. V was clipped by 5 bases and J by 3 bases; unmatched bases: 3. The CDR3 runs to 14 residues.

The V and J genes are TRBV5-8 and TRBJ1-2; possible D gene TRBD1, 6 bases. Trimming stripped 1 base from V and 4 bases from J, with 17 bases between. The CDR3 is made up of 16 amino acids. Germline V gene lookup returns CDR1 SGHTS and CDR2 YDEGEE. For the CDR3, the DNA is TGTGCCAGCAGCTTGAAGATCAACAGGGCGGCCTATGGCTACACCTTC. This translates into CASSLKINRAAYGYTF.

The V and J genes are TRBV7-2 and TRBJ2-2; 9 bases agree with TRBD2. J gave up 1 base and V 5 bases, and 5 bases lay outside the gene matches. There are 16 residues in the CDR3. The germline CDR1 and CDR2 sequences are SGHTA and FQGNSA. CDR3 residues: CASSHPSGENTGELFF. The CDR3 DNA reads TGTGCCAGCAGCCATCCTAGCGGGGAGAACACCGGGGAGCTGTTTTTT.

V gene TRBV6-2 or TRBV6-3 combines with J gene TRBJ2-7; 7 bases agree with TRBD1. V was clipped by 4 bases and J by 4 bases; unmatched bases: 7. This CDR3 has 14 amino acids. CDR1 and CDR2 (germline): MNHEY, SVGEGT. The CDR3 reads CASSSDRAKYEQYF. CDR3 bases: TGTGCCAGCAGTTCCGACAGGGCCAAATACGAGCAGTACTTC.

CDR3 DNA: TGTGCCAGCTCCCTGGGACAGGGGATGTGGTATGGCTACACCTTC. Protein product: CASSLGQGMWYGYTF. The chain couples TRBV19 to TRBJ1-2; 10 bases map to TRBD1. The length of the CDR3 is 15 residues. Germline V lookup: CDR1 LNHDA, CDR2 SQIVND (reference sequence). The V segment lost 9 bases and the J segment 5 bases; nucleotides outside the gene matches: 12.

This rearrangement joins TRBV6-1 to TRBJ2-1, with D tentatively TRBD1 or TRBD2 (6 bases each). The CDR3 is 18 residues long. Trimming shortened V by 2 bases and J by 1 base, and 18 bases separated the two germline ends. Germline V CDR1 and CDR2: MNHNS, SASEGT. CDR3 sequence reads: CASSEFRGAGGSYNEQFF. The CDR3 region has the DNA TGTGCCAGCAGTGAATTTAGGGGGGCAGGTGGTTCCTACAATGAGCAGTTCTTC.

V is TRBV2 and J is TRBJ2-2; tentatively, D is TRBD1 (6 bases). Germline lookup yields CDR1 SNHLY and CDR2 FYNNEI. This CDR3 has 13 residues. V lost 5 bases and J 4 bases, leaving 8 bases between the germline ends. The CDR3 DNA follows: TGTGCCAGCAGTACAGGGTTCACCGGGGAGCTGTTTTTT. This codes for CASSTGFTGELFF.

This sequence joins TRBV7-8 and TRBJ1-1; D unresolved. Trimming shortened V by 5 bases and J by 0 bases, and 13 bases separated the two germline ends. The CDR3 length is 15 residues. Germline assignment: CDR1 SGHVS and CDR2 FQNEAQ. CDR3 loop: CASSASVLVNTEAFF. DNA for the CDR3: TGTGCCAGCAGCGCCTCAGTGTTGGTGAACACTGAAGCTTTCTTT. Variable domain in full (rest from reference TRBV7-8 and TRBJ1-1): GAGVSQSPRYKVAKRGQDVALRCDPISGHVSLFWYQQALGQGPEFLTYFQNEAQLDKSGLPSDRFFAERPEGSVSTLKIQRTQQEDSAVYLCASSASVLVNTEAFFGQGTRLTVV.

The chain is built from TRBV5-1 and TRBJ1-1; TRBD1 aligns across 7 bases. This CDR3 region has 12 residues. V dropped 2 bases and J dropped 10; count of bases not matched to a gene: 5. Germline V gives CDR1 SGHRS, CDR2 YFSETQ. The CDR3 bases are TGCGCCAGCAGCTTCTTAGGGGGCTTAGCTTTCTTT. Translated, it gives CASSFLGGLAFF.

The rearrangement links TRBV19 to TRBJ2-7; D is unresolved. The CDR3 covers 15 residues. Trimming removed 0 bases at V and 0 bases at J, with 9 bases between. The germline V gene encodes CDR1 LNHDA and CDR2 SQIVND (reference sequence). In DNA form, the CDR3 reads TGTGCCAGTAGTATAGATTTGGATTCCTCCTACGAGCAGTACTTC. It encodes CASSIDLDSSYEQYF.

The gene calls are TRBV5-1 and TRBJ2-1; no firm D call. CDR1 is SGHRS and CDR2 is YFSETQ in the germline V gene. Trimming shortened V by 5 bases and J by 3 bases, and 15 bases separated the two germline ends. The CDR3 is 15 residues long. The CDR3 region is CASSYGQDFYNEQFF. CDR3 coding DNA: TGCGCCAGCAGTTATGGCCAGGATTTCTACAATGAGCAGTTCTTC. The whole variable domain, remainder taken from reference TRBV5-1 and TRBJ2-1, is KAGVTQTPRYLIKTRGQQVTLSCSPISGHRSVSWYQQTPGQGLQFLFEYFSETQRNKGNFPGRFSGRQFSNSRSEMNVSTLELGDSALYLCASSYGQDFYNEQFFGPGTRLTVL.

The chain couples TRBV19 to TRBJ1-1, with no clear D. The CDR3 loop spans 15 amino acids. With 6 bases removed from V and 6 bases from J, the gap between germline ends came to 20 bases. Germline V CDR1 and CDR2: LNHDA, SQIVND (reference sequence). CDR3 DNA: TGTGCCAGTAGACGCTACCATATAAGCGGGGCTGAAGCTTTCTTT. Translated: CASRRYHISGAEAFF.

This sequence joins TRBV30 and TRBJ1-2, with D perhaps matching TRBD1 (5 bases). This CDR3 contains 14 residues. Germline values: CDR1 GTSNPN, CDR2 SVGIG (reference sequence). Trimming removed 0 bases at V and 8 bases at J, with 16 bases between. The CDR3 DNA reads TGTGCCTGGAGTGTACATTGGCAGGGAGGGGGCTACACCTTC. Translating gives CAWSVHWQGGGYTF.

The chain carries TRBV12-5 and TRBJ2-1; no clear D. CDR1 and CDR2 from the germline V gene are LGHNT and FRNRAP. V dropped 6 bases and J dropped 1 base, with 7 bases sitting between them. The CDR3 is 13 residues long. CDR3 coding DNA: TGTGCTAGTGGGGTCTCGTCCTACAATGAGCAGTTCTTC. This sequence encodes CASGVSSYNEQFF.

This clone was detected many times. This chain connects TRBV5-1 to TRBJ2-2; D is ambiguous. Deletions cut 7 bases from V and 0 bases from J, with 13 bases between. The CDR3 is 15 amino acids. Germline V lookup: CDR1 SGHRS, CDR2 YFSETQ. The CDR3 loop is CASAFRSPNTGELFF. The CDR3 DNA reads TGCGCCAGCGCCTTTCGGAGTCCGAACACCGGGGAGCTGTTTTTT.

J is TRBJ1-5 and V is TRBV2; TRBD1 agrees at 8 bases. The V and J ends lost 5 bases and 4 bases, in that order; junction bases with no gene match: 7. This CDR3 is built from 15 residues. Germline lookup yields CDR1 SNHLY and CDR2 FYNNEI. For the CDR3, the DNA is TGTGCCAGCAGTCAAACAGGGGGTCGGAATCAGCCCCAGCATTTT. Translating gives CASSQTGGRNQPQHF.

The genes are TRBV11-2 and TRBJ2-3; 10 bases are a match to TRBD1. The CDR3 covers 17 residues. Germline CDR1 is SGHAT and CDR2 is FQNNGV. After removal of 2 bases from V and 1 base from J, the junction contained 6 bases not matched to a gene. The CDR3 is CASSLPDRGTRTDTQYF. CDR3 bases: TGTGCCAGCAGCTTACCGGACAGGGGGACCCGCACAGATACGCAGTATTTT.

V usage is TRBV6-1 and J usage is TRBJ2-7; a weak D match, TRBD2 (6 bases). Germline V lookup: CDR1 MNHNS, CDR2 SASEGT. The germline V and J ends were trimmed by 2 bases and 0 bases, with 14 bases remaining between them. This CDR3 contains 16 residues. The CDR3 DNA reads TGTGCCAGCAGTGAATTTGCGGGATGGAGCTCCTACGAGCAGTACTTC. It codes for CASSEFAGWSSYEQYF.

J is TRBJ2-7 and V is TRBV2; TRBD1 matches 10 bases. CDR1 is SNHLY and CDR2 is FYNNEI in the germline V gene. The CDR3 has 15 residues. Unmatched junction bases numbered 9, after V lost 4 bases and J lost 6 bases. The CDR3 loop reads CASSVERDRGPEQYF. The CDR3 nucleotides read TGTGCCAGCAGTGTTGAGCGGGACAGGGGTCCCGAGCAGTACTTC.

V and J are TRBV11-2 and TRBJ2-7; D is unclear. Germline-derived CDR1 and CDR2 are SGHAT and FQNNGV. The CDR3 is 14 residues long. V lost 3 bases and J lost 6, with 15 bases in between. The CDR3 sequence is CASSFPPQVPEQYF. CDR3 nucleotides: TGTGCCAGCAGCTTCCCCCCCCAAGTCCCCGAGCAGTACTTC.

The CDR3 bases are TGTGCCAGCAGCCTGGGGACTAGCGGGGGTTACCACCAAGAGACCCAGTACTTC. This codes for CASSLGTSGGYHQETQYF. This chain joins TRBV11-3 and TRBJ2-5; 14 positions match TRBD2. V was clipped by 5 bases and J by 0 bases; unmatched bases: 8. The CDR3 is made up of 18 amino acids. Germline assignment: CDR1 SGHNT and CDR2 YENEEA.

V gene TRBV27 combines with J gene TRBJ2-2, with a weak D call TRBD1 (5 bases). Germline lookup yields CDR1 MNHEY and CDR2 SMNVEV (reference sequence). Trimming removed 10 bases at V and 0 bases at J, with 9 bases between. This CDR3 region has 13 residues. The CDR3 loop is CATTTANTGELFF. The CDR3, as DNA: TGTGCCACTACGACAGCGAACACCGGGGAGCTGTTTTTT.

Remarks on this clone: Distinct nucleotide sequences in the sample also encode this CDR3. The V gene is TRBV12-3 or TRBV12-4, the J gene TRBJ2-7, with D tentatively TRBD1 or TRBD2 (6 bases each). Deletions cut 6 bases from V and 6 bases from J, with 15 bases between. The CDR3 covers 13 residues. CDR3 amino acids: CASRPDRAGEQYF. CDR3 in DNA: TGTGCCAGCAGACCGGACAGAGCGGGCGAGCAGTACTTC.

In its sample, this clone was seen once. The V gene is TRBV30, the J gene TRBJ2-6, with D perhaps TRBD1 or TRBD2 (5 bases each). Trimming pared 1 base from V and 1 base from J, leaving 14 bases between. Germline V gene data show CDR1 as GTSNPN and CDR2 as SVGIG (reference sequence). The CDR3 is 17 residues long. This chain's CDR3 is CAWSAGTSVSGANVLTF. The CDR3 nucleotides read TGTGCCTGGAGTGCTGGGACCTCAGTATCTGGGGCCAACGTCCTGACTTTC.

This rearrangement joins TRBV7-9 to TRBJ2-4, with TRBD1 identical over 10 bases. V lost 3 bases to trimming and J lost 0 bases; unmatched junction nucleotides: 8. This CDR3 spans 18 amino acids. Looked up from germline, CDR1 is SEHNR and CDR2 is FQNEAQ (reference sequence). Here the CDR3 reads CASSFWSWDRGAKNIQYF. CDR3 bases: TGTGCCAGCAGCTTTTGGTCGTGGGACAGGGGAGCCAAAAACATTCAGTACTTC. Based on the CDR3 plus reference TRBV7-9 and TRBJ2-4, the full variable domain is DTGVSQNPRHKITKRGQNVTFRCDPISEHNRLYWYRQTLGQGPEFLTYFQNEAQLEKSRLLSDRFSAERPKGSFSTLEIQRTEQGDSAMYLCASSFWSWDRGAKNIQYFGAGTRLSVL.

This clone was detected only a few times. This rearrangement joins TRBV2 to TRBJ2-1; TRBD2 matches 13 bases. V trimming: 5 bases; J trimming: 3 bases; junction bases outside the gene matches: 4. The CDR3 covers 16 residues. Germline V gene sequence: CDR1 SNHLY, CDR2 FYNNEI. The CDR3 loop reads CASSPTSGGLYNEQFF. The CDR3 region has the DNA TGTGCCAGCAGTCCGACTAGCGGGGGGCTCTACAATGAGCAGTTCTTC.

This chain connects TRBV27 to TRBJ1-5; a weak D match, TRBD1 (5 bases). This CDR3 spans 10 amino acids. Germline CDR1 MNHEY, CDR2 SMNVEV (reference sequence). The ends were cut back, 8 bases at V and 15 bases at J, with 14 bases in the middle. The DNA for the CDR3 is TGTGCCAGCGGAGGGGTCCAATTGCATTTT. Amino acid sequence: CASGGVQLHF.